Listed here are 8 T cell receptor beta chains from one sample, sequenced in a study of T cell responses to AZD1222 COVID-19 vaccine. Using immunoSEQ multiplex PCR, the repertoire was profiled, and TCRdb retains in-frame clones only, with some absent. The sample consists of around 140,000 clones, roughly nine tenths of them appearing once. The sample in question was peripheral blood, obtained on day 0 of AZD1222 vaccination. Receptor source: an adult in good health.

V gene TRBV9 combines with J gene TRBJ1-4, with 9 bases matching TRBD1. Germline V gene sequence: CDR1 SGDLS, CDR2 YYNGEE. The V gene end was trimmed by 0 bases and the J gene end by 7 bases; junction bases not matched to a gene: 7. This CDR3 has 16 amino acids. The CDR3 bases are TGTGCCAGCAGCGTAGCGGGACAGGGAGGTAGTGAAAAACTGTTTTTT. Translating it yields CASSVAGQGGSEKLFF.

V usage is TRBV19 and J usage is TRBJ1-1; 8 bases agree with TRBD1. J was trimmed by 1 base and V by 8 bases; bases with no gene match: 0. CDR1 and CDR2 (germline): LNHDA, SQIVND (reference sequence). The CDR3 is 12 residues long. CDR3 coding DNA: TGTGCCAGTCAGGGGGCGAACACTGAAGCTTTCTTT. Translating gives CASQGANTEAFF.

J is TRBJ1-5 and V is TRBV24-1, with D perhaps TRBD1 (6 bases). Trimming took off 7 bases at V and 5 bases at J, with 17 bases between the two ends. In germline, CDR1 is KGHDR, CDR2 SFDVKD. The CDR3 spans 15 residues. The CDR3 DNA reads as TGTGCCACCAGCTTGACGGGGGCGCTTGATCAGCCCCAGCATTTT. It is translated as CATSLTGALDQPQHF.

This clone was counted a few times. The chain couples TRBV19 to TRBJ1-5; D unresolved. The V gene's germline CDR1 is LNHDA and CDR2 SQIVND (reference sequence). Trimming took off 3 bases at V and 0 bases at J, with 15 bases between the two ends. CDR3 length equals 17 residues. This CDR3 is CASSIEGSTHSNQPQHF. In nucleotides, the CDR3 is TGTGCCAGTAGTATTGAGGGATCAACCCATAGCAATCAGCCCCAGCATTTT.

The CDR3 coding sequence is TGTGCCAGCAGTTTGGCAAACAATGAGCAGTTCTTC. Amino acids: CASSLANNEQFF. The V call is TRBV6-6, the J call TRBJ2-1, with D hard to call. V dropped 4 bases and J dropped 5 bases, with 6 bases sitting between them. Germline loops: CDR1 MNHNY, CDR2 SVGAGI (reference sequence). This CDR3 has 12 amino acids.

A remark on this clone: The junction does not match germline at one end; this may be a read error. This chain connects TRBV7-2 to TRBJ2-5; 7 nucleotides align to TRBD2. The CDR3 totals 12 residues. In germline, CDR1 is SGHTA, CDR2 FQGNSA. CDR3 nucleotides: TGTGCCAGCAGTTTCGAGCGGGGCCAACCTAACTTC. Translating it yields CASSFERGQPNF.

The chain links TRBV5-4 to TRBJ2-5, with 7 bases that match TRBD1. After removal of 4 bases from V and 3 bases from J, the junction contained 9 bases not matched to a gene. The germline V gene encodes CDR1 SGHNT and CDR2 YYREEE (reference sequence). The CDR3 has 15 residues. The CDR3 nucleotides read TGTGCCAGCAGCCAAGGGACAGTCAAGGAAGAGACCCAGTACTTC. This encodes CASSQGTVKEETQYF.

This clone was detected a few times. The chain links TRBV5-1 to TRBJ1-1; D not certain. CDR1 is SGHRS, CDR2 YFSETQ, per germline. V gave up 1 base and J gave up 5 bases, with 9 bases separating them. This CDR3 contains 13 residues. DNA of the CDR3: TGCGCCAGCAGCTTGCGTTCAGGAACTGAAGCTTTCTTT. This encodes CASSLRSGTEAFF. Combining the CDR3 with reference TRBV5-1 and TRBJ1-1 gives the whole variable domain KAGVTQTPRYLIKTRGQQVTLSCSPISGHRSVSWYQQTPGQGLQFLFEYFSETQRNKGNFPGRFSGRQFSNSRSEMNVSTLELGDSALYLCASSLRSGTEAFFGQGTRLTVV.